This T cell receptor beta chain was found in a study of blood T cell repertoires in COVID-19. In the study overall: Samples representing acute and convalescent COVID-19 were sourced from the United States, Italy and Spain. From T cells, B-cell-depleted T cells, or PBMCs came the material, which was cDNA or gDNA.

CDR1 is SGHTS, CDR2 YDEGEE, per germline. The V and J ends lost 3 bases and 9 bases, in that order; junction bases with no gene match: 8. This CDR3 is built from 15 residues. Per the study methods: Amplification of reference gene primers was used by the study to estimate nucleated cell counts. TCRdb's copy holds only in-frame clones and misses some; the assay was immunoSEQ multiplex PCR. The V and J calls and the clone size are those of that table, but D and trimming were determined from the DNA. The sample has about 43,000 clones, roughly 90% seen once. The chain employs TRBV5-8 and TRBJ1-6, with TRBD1 matching over 8 bases. Sequencing used peripheral blood. This TCR was sampled from a man aged 60 to 75 with active COVID-19. DNA for the CDR3: TGTGCCAGCAGCTACCCTGACAGGGGAGGTTCACCCCTCCACTTT. This encodes CASSYPDRGGSPLHF.